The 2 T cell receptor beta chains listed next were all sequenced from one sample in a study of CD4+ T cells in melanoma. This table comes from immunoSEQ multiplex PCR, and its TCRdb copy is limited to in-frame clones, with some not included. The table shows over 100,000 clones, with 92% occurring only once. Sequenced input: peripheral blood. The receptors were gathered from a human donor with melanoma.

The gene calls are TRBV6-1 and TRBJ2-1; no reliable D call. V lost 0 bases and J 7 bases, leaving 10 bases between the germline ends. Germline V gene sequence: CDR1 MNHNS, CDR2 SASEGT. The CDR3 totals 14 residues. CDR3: CASSEALQVNEQFF. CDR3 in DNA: TGTGCCAGCAGTGAAGCGCTTCAGGTTAATGAGCAGTTCTTC.

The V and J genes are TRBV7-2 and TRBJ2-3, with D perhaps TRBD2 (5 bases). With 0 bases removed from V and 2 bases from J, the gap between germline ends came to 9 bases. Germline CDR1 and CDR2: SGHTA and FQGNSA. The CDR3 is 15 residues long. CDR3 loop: CASSLALGPTDTQYF. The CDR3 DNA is TGTGCCAGCAGCTTAGCACTAGGCCCCACAGATACGCAGTATTTT.